What follows is one T cell receptor (beta chain) and its context. Its specificity is unknown. Profiling relied on immunoSEQ multiplex PCR, and the TCRdb table lists in-frame clones only, not all of them. The sample holds 80,000 to 100,000 clones, roughly nine tenths seen once. The V gene lost 6 bases and the J gene lost 1 base, with 16 bases spanning the gap. CDR3 size: 16 residues. Per germline, CDR1 KGHSH and CDR2 LQKENI. This sample stems from a study of OX40 agonist ivuxolimab in advanced cancers. On the study more broadly: Patients were given ivuxolimab, an antibody that agonizes OX40 (CD134).

Study-level points and caveats: Low normalized clonal expansion also occurred in some nonresponding patients.

The receptor was isolated from an adult with an advanced solid tumor such as melanoma, head and neck, liver or kidney cancer. The input for sequencing was CD4+ or CD8+ T cells sorted from blood, taken in a trial of the OX40 agonist ivuxolimab. The rearrangement links TRBV18 to TRBJ1-5; D is unclear. CDR3 sequence: CASSRAPPVSNQPQHF. The CDR3 DNA follows: TGTGCCAGCTCGAGGGCCCCCCCGGTAAGCAATCAGCCCCAGCATTTT.